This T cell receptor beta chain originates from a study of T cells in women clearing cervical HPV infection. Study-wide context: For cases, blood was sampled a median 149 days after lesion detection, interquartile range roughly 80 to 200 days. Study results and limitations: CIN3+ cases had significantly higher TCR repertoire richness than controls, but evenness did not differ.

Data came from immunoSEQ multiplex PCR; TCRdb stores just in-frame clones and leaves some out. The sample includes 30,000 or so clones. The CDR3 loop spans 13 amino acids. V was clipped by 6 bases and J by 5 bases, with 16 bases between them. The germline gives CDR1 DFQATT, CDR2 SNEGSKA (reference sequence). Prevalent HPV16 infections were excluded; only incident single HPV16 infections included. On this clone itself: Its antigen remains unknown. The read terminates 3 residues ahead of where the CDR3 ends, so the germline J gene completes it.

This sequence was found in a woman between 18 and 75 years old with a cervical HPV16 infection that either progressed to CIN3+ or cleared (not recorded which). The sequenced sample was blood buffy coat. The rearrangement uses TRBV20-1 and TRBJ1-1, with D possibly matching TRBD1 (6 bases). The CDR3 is CSASPPGETEAFF. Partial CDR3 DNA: TGCAGTGCGTCACCGCCAGGGGAAACTGAA.